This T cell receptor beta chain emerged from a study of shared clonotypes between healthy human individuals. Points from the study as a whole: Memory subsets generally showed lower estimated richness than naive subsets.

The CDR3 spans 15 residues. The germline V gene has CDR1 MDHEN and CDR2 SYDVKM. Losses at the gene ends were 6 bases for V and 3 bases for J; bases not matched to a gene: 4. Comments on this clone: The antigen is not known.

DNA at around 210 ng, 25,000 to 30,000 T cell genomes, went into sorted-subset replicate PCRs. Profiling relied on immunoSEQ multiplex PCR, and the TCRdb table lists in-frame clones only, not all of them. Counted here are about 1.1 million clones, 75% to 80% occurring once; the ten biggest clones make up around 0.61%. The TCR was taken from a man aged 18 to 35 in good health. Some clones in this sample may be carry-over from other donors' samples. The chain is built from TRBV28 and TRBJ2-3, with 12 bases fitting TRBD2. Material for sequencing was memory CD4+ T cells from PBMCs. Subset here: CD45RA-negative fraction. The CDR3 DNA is TGTGCCAGCAGGGGGACTAGCGGGTGGACAGATACGCAGTATTTT. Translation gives CASRGTSGWTDTQYF.